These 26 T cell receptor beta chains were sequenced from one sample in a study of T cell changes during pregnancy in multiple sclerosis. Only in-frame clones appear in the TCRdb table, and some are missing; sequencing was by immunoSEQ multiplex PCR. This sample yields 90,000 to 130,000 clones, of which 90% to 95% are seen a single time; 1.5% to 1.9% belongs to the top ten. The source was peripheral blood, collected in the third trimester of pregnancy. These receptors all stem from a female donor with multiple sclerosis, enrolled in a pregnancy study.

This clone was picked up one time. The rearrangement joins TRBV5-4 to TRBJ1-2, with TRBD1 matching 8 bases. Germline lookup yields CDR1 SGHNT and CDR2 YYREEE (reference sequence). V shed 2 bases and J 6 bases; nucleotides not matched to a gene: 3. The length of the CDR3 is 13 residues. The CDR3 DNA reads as TGTGCCAGCAGCTTTCCAGGGGGCCATGGCTACACCTTC. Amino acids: CASSFPGGHGYTF.

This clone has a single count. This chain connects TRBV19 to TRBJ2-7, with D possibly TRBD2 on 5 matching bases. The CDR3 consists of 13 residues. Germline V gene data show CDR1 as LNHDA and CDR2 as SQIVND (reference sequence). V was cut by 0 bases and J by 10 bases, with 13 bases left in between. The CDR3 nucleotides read TGTGCCAGTAGTATAGATTCGAGGGCCGGACAGTACTTC. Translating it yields CASSIDSRAGQYF.

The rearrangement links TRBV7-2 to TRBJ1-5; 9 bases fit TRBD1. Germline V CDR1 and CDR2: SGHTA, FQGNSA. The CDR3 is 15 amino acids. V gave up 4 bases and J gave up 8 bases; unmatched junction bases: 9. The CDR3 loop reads CASSWDRDRSKPQHF. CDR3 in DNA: TGTGCCAGCAGCTGGGACAGGGATCGATCAAAGCCCCAGCATTTT.

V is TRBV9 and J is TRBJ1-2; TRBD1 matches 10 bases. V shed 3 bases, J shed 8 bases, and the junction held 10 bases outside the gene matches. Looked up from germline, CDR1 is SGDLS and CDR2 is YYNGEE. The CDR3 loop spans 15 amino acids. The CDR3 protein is CASSAPGQGSYGYTF. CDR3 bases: TGTGCCAGCAGCGCGCCGGGACAGGGGTCGTACGGCTACACCTTC.

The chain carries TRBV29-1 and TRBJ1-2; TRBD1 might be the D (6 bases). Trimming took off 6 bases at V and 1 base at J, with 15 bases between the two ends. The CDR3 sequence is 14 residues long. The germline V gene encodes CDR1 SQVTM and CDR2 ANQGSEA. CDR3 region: CSVPGTSLNYGYTF. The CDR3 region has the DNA TGCAGCGTGCCGGGGACATCGCTTAACTATGGCTACACCTTC.

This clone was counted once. Here the CDR3 reads CASSRTVYNEQFF. For the CDR3, the DNA is TGTGCCAGCAGTCGTACGGTTTACAATGAGCAGTTCTTC. The chain is built from TRBV27 and TRBJ2-1, with D unresolved. Germline CDR1 reads MNHEY; CDR2 reads SMNVEV (reference sequence). V lost 5 bases to trimming and J lost 4 bases, with 9 bases between them. The CDR3 spans 13 residues.

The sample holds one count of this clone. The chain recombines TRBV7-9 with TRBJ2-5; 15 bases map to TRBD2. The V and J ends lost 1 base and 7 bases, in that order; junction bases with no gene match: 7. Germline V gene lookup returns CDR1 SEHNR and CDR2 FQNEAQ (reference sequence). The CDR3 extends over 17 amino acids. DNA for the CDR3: TGTGCCAGCAGCTTAGGGACTAGCGGGGGGGCCGGTCGGACCCAGTACTTC. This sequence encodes CASSLGTSGGAGRTQYF.

The CDR3 reads CASSPGTGRVEQYF. The DNA for the CDR3 is TGTGCCAGCAGTCCCGGGACAGGTCGCGTCGAGCAGTACTTC. The chain joins TRBV6-5 to TRBJ2-7; 8 bases map to TRBD1. CDR1 and CDR2 from the germline V gene are MNHEY and SVGAGI. The CDR3 consists of 14 residues. V trimming: 5 bases; J trimming: 6 bases; junction bases outside the gene matches: 9.

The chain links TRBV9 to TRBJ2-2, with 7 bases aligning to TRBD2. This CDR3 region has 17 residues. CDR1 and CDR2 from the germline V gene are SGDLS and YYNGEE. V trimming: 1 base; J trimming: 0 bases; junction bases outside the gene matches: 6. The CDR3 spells CASSVTSAGANTGELFF. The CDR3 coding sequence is TGTGCCAGCAGCGTAACGTCGGCGGGAGCGAACACCGGGGAGCTGTTTTTT.

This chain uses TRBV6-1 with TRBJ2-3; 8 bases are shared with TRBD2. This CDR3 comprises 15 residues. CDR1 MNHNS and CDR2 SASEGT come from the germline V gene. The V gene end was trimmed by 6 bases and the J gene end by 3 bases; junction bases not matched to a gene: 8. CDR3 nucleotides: TGTGCCAGCAGCCCTACGGGGGGGTTGACAGATACGCAGTATTTT. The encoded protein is CASSPTGGLTDTQYF.

The DNA of the CDR3 is TGTGCCAGCAGTTCGAGACAGGGGCCTCAGCCCCAGCATTTT. Encoded protein: CASSSRQGPQPQHF. This chain links TRBV6-5 with TRBJ1-5; 8 bases map to TRBD1. Losses at the gene ends were 4 bases for V and 6 bases for J; bases not matched to a gene: 5. CDR1 is MNHEY, CDR2 SVGAGI, per germline. This CDR3 comprises 14 residues.

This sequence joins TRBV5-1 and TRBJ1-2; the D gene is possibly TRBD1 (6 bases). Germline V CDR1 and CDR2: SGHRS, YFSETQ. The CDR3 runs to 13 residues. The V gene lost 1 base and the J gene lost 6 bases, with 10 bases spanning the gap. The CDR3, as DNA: TGCGCCAGCAGCTTGACAGGGTTAGATGGCTACACCTTC. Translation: CASSLTGLDGYTF.

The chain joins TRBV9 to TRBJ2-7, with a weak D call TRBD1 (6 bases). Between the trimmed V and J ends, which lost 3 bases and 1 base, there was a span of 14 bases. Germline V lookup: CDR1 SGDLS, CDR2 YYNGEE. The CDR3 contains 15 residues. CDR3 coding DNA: TGTGCCAGCAGCGCAGATACAGGGTGGTCCTACGAGCAGTACTTC. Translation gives CASSADTGWSYEQYF.

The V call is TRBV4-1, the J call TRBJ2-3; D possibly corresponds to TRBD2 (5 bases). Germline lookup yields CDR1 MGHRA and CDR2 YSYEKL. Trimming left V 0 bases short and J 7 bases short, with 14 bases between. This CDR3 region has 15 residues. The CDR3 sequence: CASSQEASHSNTQYF. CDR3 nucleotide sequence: TGCGCCAGCAGCCAAGAGGCTAGCCATTCAAATACGCAGTATTTT.

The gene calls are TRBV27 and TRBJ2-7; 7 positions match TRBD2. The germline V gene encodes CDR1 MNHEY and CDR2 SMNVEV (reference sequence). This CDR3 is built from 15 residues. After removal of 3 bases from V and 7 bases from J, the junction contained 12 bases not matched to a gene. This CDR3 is CASSFGREIPLEQYF. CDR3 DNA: TGTGCCAGCAGTTTTGGGCGGGAGATCCCCTTGGAGCAGTACTTC.

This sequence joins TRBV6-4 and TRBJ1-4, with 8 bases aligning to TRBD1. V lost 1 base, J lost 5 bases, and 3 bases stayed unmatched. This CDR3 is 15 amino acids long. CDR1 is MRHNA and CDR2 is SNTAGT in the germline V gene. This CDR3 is CASSDLTGGNEKLFF. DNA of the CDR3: TGTGCCAGCAGTGACTTAACAGGGGGAAATGAAAAACTGTTTTTT.

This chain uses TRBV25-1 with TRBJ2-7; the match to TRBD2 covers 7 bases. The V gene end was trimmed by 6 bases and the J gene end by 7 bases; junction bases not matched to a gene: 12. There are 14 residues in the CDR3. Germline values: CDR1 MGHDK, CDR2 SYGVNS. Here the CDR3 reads CASSPRTRLYEQYF. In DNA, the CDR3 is TGTGCCAGCAGCCCCAGGACTAGACTGTATGAGCAGTACTTC.

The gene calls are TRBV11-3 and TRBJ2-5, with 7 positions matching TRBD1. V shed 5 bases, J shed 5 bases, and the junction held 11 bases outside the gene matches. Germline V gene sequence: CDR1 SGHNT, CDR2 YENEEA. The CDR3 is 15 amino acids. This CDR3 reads CASSVGRQGGETQYF. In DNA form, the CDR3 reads TGTGCCAGCAGCGTTGGAAGACAGGGCGGGGAGACCCAGTACTTC.

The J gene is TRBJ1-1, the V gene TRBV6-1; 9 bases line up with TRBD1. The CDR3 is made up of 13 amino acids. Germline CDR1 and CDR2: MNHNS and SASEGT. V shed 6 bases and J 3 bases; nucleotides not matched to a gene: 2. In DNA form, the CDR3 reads TGTGCCAGCAGCCGGACAGGGGACACTGAAGCTTTCTTT. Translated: CASSRTGDTEAFF.

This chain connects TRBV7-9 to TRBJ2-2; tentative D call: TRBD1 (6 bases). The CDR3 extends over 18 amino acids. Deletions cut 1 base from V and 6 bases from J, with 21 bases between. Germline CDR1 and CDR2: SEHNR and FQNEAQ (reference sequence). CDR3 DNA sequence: TGTGCCAGCAGCTTAGAAGTCGGGGCAGGGGTTATAGCCGGGGAGCTGTTTTTT. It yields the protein CASSLEVGAGVIAGELFF.

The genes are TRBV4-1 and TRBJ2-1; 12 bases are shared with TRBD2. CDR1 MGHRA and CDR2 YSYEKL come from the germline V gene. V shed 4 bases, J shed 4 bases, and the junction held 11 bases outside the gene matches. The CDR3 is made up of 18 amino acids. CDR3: CASSLETSGSAGYNEQFF. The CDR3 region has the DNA TGCGCCAGCAGCCTAGAGACTAGCGGGAGCGCCGGGTACAATGAGCAGTTCTTC.

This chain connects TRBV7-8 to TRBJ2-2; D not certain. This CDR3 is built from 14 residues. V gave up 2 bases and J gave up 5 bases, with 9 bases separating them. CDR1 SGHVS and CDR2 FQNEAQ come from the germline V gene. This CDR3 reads CASSLLEGTGELFF. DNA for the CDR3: TGTGCCAGCAGCTTACTAGAAGGAACCGGGGAGCTGTTTTTT.

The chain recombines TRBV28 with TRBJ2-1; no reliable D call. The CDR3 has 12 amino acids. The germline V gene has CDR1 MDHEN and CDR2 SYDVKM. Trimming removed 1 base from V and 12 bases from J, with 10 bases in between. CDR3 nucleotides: TGTGCCAGCAGTTTATTGGTAAACGGGCAGTTCTTC. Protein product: CASSLLVNGQFF. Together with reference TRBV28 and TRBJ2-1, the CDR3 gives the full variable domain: DVKVTQSSRYLVKRTGEKVFLECVQDMDHENMFWYRQDPGLGLRLIYFSYDVKMKEKGDIPEGYSVSREKKERFSLILESASTNQTSMYLCASSLLVNGQFFGPGTRLTVL.

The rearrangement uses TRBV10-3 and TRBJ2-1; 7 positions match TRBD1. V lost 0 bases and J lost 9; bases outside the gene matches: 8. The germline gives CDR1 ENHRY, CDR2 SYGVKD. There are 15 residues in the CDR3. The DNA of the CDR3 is TGTGCCATCAGTGAGTCGAGCACAGGGGTGGGTGAGCAGTTCTTC. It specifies CAISESSTGVGEQFF.

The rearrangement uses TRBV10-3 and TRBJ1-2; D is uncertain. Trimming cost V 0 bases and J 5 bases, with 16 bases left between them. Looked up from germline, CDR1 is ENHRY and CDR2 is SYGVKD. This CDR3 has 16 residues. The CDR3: CAISESRGQQLYGYTF. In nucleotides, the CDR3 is TGTGCCATCAGTGAGTCGAGAGGGCAGCAGCTTTATGGCTACACCTTC.

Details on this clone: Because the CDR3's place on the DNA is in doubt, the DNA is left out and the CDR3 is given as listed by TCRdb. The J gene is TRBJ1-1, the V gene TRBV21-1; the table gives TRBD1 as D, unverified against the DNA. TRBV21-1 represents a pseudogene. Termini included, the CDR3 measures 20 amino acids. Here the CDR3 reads CASSKVGDGTGLREDTEAFF.